Sequencing of this T cell receptor (beta chain) was carried out in a study of T cell changes during pregnancy in multiple sclerosis. CDR3 length: 14 amino acids. Trimming removed 2 bases at V and 4 bases at J, with 12 bases between. CDR1 SGHTA and CDR2 FQGNSA come from the germline V gene. Method: immunoSEQ multiplex PCR; TCRdb's copy keeps in-frame clones and lacks some. The sample has some 64,000 clones, roughly 90% seen once. This chain joins TRBV7-2 and TRBJ2-7; the D gene is possibly TRBD2 (6 bases). Sequences were derived from peripheral blood, sampled in the first trimester of pregnancy. This receptor was identified in a female donor with multiple sclerosis, enrolled in a pregnancy study. For the CDR3, the DNA is TGTGCCAGCAGCTTACAAGAGGGAGGATACGAGCAGTACTTC. Encoded protein: CASSLQEGGYEQYF.